This entry lists 32 T cell receptor beta chains sequenced from one sample in a study of blood T cell repertoires in COVID-19. The protocol was immunoSEQ multiplex PCR, while the TCRdb copy is restricted to in-frame clones and leaves out a portion. The table records 60,000 to 65,000 clones, roughly 80% of them present only once. The material sequenced was peripheral blood. All receptors come from a man between 60 and 70 years old with acute or convalescent COVID-19.

J is TRBJ1-1 and V is TRBV2; D is uncertain. The germline gives CDR1 SNHLY, CDR2 FYNNEI. V was shortened by 6 bases and J by 4 bases, with 9 bases between the two germline ends. The CDR3 runs to 12 residues. The CDR3 protein is CASSPRGTEAFF. The CDR3 DNA reads TGTGCCAGCAGCCCCCGGGGCACTGAAGCTTTCTTT.

V usage is TRBV5-4 and J usage is TRBJ2-3, with D possibly matching TRBD2 (6 bases). CDR3 length: 14 residues. V lost 4 bases and J 4 bases, leaving 13 bases between the germline ends. Germline loops: CDR1 SGHNT, CDR2 YYREEE (reference sequence). CDR3 DNA sequence: TGTGCCAGCAGCCCACGGTTAGCGGCAGATACGCAGTATTTT. This translates into CASSPRLAADTQYF.

This clone came up a few times. J is TRBJ2-1 and V is TRBV30; D unresolved. CDR1 GTSNPN and CDR2 SVGIG come from the germline V gene (reference sequence). V shed 5 bases and J shed 0 bases, with 11 bases lying between them. CDR3 size: 14 residues. The CDR3 protein is CAWRLSISYNEQFF. The CDR3 nucleotides are TGTGCCTGGCGCCTTTCTATCTCCTACAATGAGCAGTTCTTC.

The CDR3 loop reads CASSLRLAGEETQYF. The CDR3 region has the DNA TGTGCCAGCAGTTTACGGCTAGCGGGAGAAGAGACCCAGTACTTC. V is TRBV27 and J is TRBJ2-5; TRBD2 aligns across 10 bases. V dropped 2 bases and J dropped 3; count of bases not matched to a gene: 3. This CDR3 comprises 15 residues. Germline V CDR1 and CDR2: MNHEY, SMNVEV (reference sequence).

This chain joins TRBV19 and TRBJ1-5; weak D call: TRBD1 (6 bases). Germline lookup yields CDR1 LNHDA and CDR2 SQIVND (reference sequence). This CDR3 is 17 amino acids long. V was cut by 5 bases and J by 0 bases, with 17 bases left in between. Written as DNA, the CDR3 is TGTGCCAGTAGTCCGTCGACAGGAGATAGTAGCAATCAGCCCCAGCATTTT. It yields the protein CASSPSTGDSSNQPQHF.

V usage is TRBV19 and J usage is TRBJ2-5; 7 bases fit TRBD2. This CDR3 region has 14 residues. CDR1 and CDR2 (germline): LNHDA, SQIVND (reference sequence). V lost 9 bases to trimming and J lost 2 bases; unmatched junction nucleotides: 9. The CDR3 coding sequence is TGTGCCAGCCGGGGGAGGGTGAGTCAAGAGACCCAGTACTTC. It codes for CASRGRVSQETQYF.

The V gene is TRBV19, the J gene TRBJ2-6, with 10 bases identical to TRBD1. After removal of 4 bases from V and 2 bases from J, the junction contained 11 bases not matched to a gene. The germline gives CDR1 LNHDA, CDR2 SQIVND (reference sequence). The CDR3 has 19 residues. The CDR3 reads CASSNRQGAKVPGANVLTF. The CDR3 bases are TGTGCCAGTAGTAATAGACAGGGGGCAAAGGTACCTGGGGCCAACGTCCTGACTTTC.

V and J are TRBV5-5 and TRBJ2-1; D not certain. Germline V lookup: CDR1 SGHKS, CDR2 YYEKEE (reference sequence). The V end was cut by 3 bases, the J end by 7 bases, with 8 bases between. The CDR3 extends over 12 amino acids. CDR3 loop: CASSYHMNEQFF. DNA for the CDR3: TGTGCCAGCAGCTACCACATGAATGAGCAGTTCTTC.

The rearrangement links TRBV27 to TRBJ2-7, with TRBD1 matching 9 bases. With 4 bases clipped from V and 1 base from J, the junction kept 5 bases outside the gene matches. The CDR3 is made up of 15 amino acids. Germline loops: CDR1 MNHEY, CDR2 SMNVEV (reference sequence). The CDR3 spells CASSWDREVSYEQYF. The CDR3 bases are TGTGCCAGCAGTTGGGACAGGGAAGTATCCTACGAGCAGTACTTC.

V gene TRBV5-1 combines with J gene TRBJ1-4, with D unresolved. The CDR3 is 15 residues long. V lost 1 base, J lost 0 bases, and 7 bases lay in between. The germline CDR1 and CDR2 sequences are SGHRS and YFSETQ. CDR3 amino acids: CASSLTETTNEKLFF. CDR3 bases: TGCGCCAGCAGCTTGACGGAGACAACTAATGAAAAACTGTTTTTT.

This clone was observed a single time. The V and J genes are TRBV9 and TRBJ2-3; D is unclear. The V gene lost 0 bases and the J gene lost 6 bases, with 8 bases spanning the gap. Germline CDR1 and CDR2: SGDLS and YYNGEE. CDR3 size: 13 residues. The CDR3: CASSVARWDTQYF. The CDR3 nucleotides read TGTGCCAGCAGCGTAGCTAGGTGGGATACGCAGTATTTT.

The chain joins TRBV11-2 to TRBJ1-2; the D gene is possibly TRBD1 (5 bases). The CDR3 extends over 14 amino acids. V was pared by 2 bases and J by 6 bases, with 13 bases between. CDR1 and CDR2 (germline): SGHAT, FQNNGV. This chain's CDR3 is CASSLSTGVHGYTF. The CDR3 nucleotides are TGTGCCAGCAGCTTATCTACGGGGGTCCATGGCTACACCTTC.

The chain employs TRBV27 and TRBJ2-1; no clear D gene. V was pared by 6 bases and J by 4 bases, with 4 bases between. The germline CDR1 and CDR2 sequences are MNHEY and SMNVEV (reference sequence). This CDR3 comprises 11 residues. CDR3 protein: CASSFYNEQFF. DNA for the CDR3: TGTGCCAGCAGCTTTTACAATGAGCAGTTCTTC.

This chain uses TRBV11-2 with TRBJ2-3; D is perhaps TRBD2 (6 bases). The CDR3 is 14 residues long. The V gene lost 3 bases and the J gene lost 2 bases, with 9 bases spanning the gap. Germline CDR1 and CDR2: SGHAT and FQNNGV. This CDR3 is CASSLAGPTDTQYF. The DNA for the CDR3 is TGTGCCAGCAGCTTGGCGGGACCCACAGATACGCAGTATTTT.

J is TRBJ2-1 and V is TRBV7-8; 8 positions agree with TRBD2. The V gene end was trimmed by 4 bases and the J gene end by 10 bases; junction bases not matched to a gene: 3. The CDR3 length is 12 residues. Germline CDR1 and CDR2: SGHVS and FQNEAQ. The CDR3 spells CASSSTSGEQFF. CDR3 bases: TGTGCCAGCAGCTCTACTAGCGGAGAGCAGTTCTTC.

The CDR3: CASSYVRGNTEAFF. DNA of the CDR3: TGCGCCAGCAGCTACGTACGGGGGAACACTGAAGCTTTCTTT. The chain links TRBV5-1 to TRBJ1-1; D is unresolved. The germline V and J ends were trimmed by 3 bases and 1 base, with 10 bases remaining between them. CDR1 and CDR2 (germline): SGHRS, YFSETQ. This CDR3 has 14 amino acids. The complete variable domain, with remaining parts taken from reference TRBV5-1 and TRBJ1-1, reads KAGVTQTPRYLIKTRGQQVTLSCSPISGHRSVSWYQQTPGQGLQFLFEYFSETQRNKGNFPGRFSGRQFSNSRSEMNVSTLELGDSALYLCASSYVRGNTEAFFGQGTRLTVV.

The chain recombines TRBV7-9 with TRBJ2-7, with 9 nucleotides matching TRBD1. The CDR3 covers 15 residues. CDR1 is SEHNR, CDR2 FQNEAQ, per germline (reference sequence). Losses at the gene ends were 2 bases for V and 3 bases for J; bases not matched to a gene: 5. The CDR3, as DNA: TGTGCCAGCAGCTTAATTGGGACAGGGTACTACGAGCAGTACTTC. Translated: CASSLIGTGYYEQYF.

A few counts support this clone. The rearrangement joins TRBV9 to TRBJ1-6; 7 bases fit TRBD1. The CDR3 loop spans 14 amino acids. CDR1 and CDR2 (germline): SGDLS, YYNGEE. V shed 3 bases, J shed 7 bases, and the junction held 4 bases outside the gene matches. This chain's CDR3 is CASSGQGSNSPLHF. The DNA of the CDR3 is TGTGCCAGCAGCGGACAGGGAAGCAATTCACCCCTCCACTTT.

The chain joins TRBV24-1 to TRBJ1-1; D perhaps matches TRBD1 (5 bases). Trimming shortened V by 3 bases and J by 4 bases, and 14 bases separated the two germline ends. CDR1 and CDR2 from the germline V gene are KGHDR and SFDVKD. The CDR3 consists of 15 residues. The CDR3 loop reads CATSDPTGGTTEAFF. Written as DNA, the CDR3 is TGTGCCACCAGTGATCCCACGGGGGGGACCACTGAAGCTTTCTTT.

The chain links TRBV5-1 to TRBJ1-2; D not resolved. V lost 0 bases, J lost 7 bases, and 19 bases lay in between. CDR1 is SGHRS, CDR2 YFSETQ, per germline. CDR3 length: 16 amino acids. The CDR3 sequence is CASSLAVGEGWGGYTF. In nucleotides, the CDR3 is TGCGCCAGCAGCTTGGCCGTCGGGGAAGGCTGGGGTGGCTACACCTTC.

The V and J genes are TRBV30 and TRBJ2-7, with D perhaps matching TRBD2 (5 bases). The V end lost 5 bases, the J end lost 2 bases, and 10 bases lay between the germline ends. Per the germline V gene, CDR1 is GTSNPN and CDR2 is SVGIG (reference sequence). The CDR3 contains 12 residues. CDR3 sequence: CAWSSGTYEQYF. In nucleotides, the CDR3 is TGTGCCTGGTCCAGCGGAACCTACGAGCAGTACTTC.

J is TRBJ2-7 and V is TRBV18; 9 bases align to TRBD2. Germline lookup yields CDR1 KGHSH and CDR2 LQKENI. Trimming at V came to 3 bases and at J to 5 bases, leaving 8 bases not matched to a gene. The CDR3 loop spans 15 amino acids. Written as DNA, the CDR3 is TGTGCCAGCTCACCGAATAGCGGGAGAGTTAACGAGCAGTACTTC. Protein: CASSPNSGRVNEQYF.

The chain has TRBV5-4 and TRBJ2-1; TRBD2 aligns across 7 bases. V lost 6 bases to trimming and J lost 4 bases; unmatched junction nucleotides: 10. Germline values: CDR1 SGHNT, CDR2 YYREEE (reference sequence). The CDR3 spans 15 residues. CDR3 region: CASTSGGPVYNEQFF. The CDR3 DNA reads TGTGCCAGCACTTCGGGGGGACCGGTTTACAATGAGCAGTTCTTC.

This chain links TRBV19 with TRBJ2-7; D is perhaps TRBD2 (6 bases). The ends were cut back, 6 bases at V and 2 bases at J, with 17 bases in the middle. In germline, CDR1 is LNHDA, CDR2 SQIVND (reference sequence). This CDR3 has 15 amino acids. The CDR3 protein is CASSPGWGETYEQYF. Written as DNA, the CDR3 is TGTGCCAGTAGCCCCGGTTGGGGGGAAACCTACGAGCAGTACTTC.

The V gene is TRBV11-1, the J gene TRBJ2-3, with TRBD2 matching over 8 bases. The germline gives CDR1 SGHAT, CDR2 FQDESV (reference sequence). J was trimmed by 2 bases and V by 2 bases; bases with no gene match: 6. The CDR3 totals 16 residues. In nucleotides, the CDR3 is TGTGCCAGCAGCTTAAGGACTAGCTTTTACACAGATACGCAGTATTTT. Translated: CASSLRTSFYTDTQYF.

Turning to this clone: Lacking the conserved final phenylalanine or tryptophan, this CDR3 likely reflects a read error. No DNA is shown, since the ends of the CDR3 on it are uncertain; the CDR3 is the one TCRdb lists. The rearrangement uses TRBV6-2 or TRBV6-3 and TRBJ2-7; no check of the table's D call, TRBD2, against the DNA was made. From germline, CDR1 is MNHEY and CDR2 SVGEGT. The CDR3 is 13 amino acids long, termini counted. The CDR3 loop is CASSYAGLAGAWI.

This clone was detected only a few times. The rearrangement uses TRBV11-2 and TRBJ1-1; D gene ambiguous. Germline CDR1 and CDR2: SGHAT and FQNNGV. Trimming left V 4 bases short and J 0 bases short, with 6 bases between. The CDR3 consists of 13 residues. CDR3 in amino acids: CASSSLVNTEAFF. The CDR3 nucleotides are TGTGCCAGCAGCTCCCTCGTGAACACTGAAGCTTTCTTT.

A few counts support this clone. The chain couples TRBV6-2 or TRBV6-3 to TRBJ1-5; unclear D gene. V lost 0 bases to trimming and J lost 6 bases, with 9 bases between them. Germline V gene lookup returns CDR1 MNHEY and CDR2 SVGEGT. CDR3 length: 14 residues. The CDR3 nucleotides are TGTGCCAGCAGTTACTCCGGGATATCTCAGCCCCAGCATTTT. Protein sequence: CASSYSGISQPQHF.

V is TRBV28 and J is TRBJ2-3; D uncertain. CDR1 and CDR2 from the germline V gene are MDHEN and SYDVKM. Trimming took 6 bases from V and 0 from J, leaving 13 bases between them. There are 15 residues in the CDR3. The CDR3 region has the DNA TGTGCCAGCAGATCTTTCACAGAGAGCACAGATACGCAGTATTTT. The encoded protein is CASRSFTESTDTQYF.

The chain carries TRBV2 and TRBJ2-1, with TRBD2 matching 11 bases. This CDR3 has 15 residues. The junction had 5 bases not matched to a gene; V was cut back by 3 bases and J by 7 bases. CDR1 is SNHLY and CDR2 is FYNNEI in the germline V gene. CDR3 residues: CASSDQLAGVNEQFF. The CDR3 nucleotides read TGTGCCAGCAGTGATCAACTAGCGGGAGTGAATGAGCAGTTCTTC.

V usage is TRBV7-9 and J usage is TRBJ2-3; D is uncertain. This CDR3 is built from 11 residues. V shed 4 bases and J shed 5 bases, with 4 bases lying between them. Per germline, CDR1 SEHNR and CDR2 FQNEAQ (reference sequence). This chain's CDR3 is CASSSLDTQYF. The CDR3 DNA is TGTGCCAGCAGCTCACTAGATACGCAGTATTTT.

This clone is medium-sized (0.01 to 0.1%) within its sample. The rearrangement joins TRBV2 to TRBJ2-1, with 12 nucleotides matching TRBD2. The CDR3 runs to 16 residues. CDR1 SNHLY and CDR2 FYNNEI come from the germline V gene. The junction had 7 bases not matched to a gene; V was cut back by 6 bases and J by 4 bases. The CDR3 sequence: CASSELTSGGYNEQFF. CDR3 in DNA: TGTGCCAGCAGCGAACTGACTAGCGGGGGATACAATGAGCAGTTCTTC.